This passage covers 20 T cell receptor beta chains from one sample sequenced in a study of neurological immune-mediated disorders. TCRdb independently ran MiXCR on the 5' RACE reads; one entry per CDR3 protein. The sample shows about 62,000 distinct CDR3 sequences, 4% to 6% of them seen only once. The sequencing sample was made of PBMCs. The receptors were gathered from a woman aged 45-65 years with multiple sclerosis.

The V and J genes are TRBV5-5 and TRBJ2-3; 12 bases fit TRBD1. The CDR3 consists of 17 residues. After removal of 0 bases from V and 6 bases from J, the junction contained 8 bases not matched to a gene. Germline loops: CDR1 SGHKS, CDR2 YYEKEE (reference sequence). The CDR3 protein is CASSLVGQGASHDTQYF. The CDR3 bases are TGTGCCAGCAGCTTGGTGGGACAGGGGGCCAGCCATGATACGCAGTATTTT.

This clonotype was counted ten times or more. The chain couples TRBV29-1 to TRBJ2-6; D remains ambiguous. V was trimmed by 5 bases and J by 4 bases, leaving 12 bases between them. This CDR3 has 14 residues. Germline V gives CDR1 SQVTM, CDR2 ANQGSEA. This CDR3 reads CSVYGRAGANVLTF. The DNA of the CDR3 is TGCAGCGTTTATGGCCGAGCCGGGGCCAACGTCCTGACTTTC.

This clonotype has a count of ten or more. The V gene is TRBV12-3 or TRBV12-4, the J gene TRBJ1-3; 8 bases match TRBD1. Germline trimming cut 6 bases from V and 4 bases from J; bases unmatched to any gene: 5. The CDR3 is 14 amino acids. CDR3 in amino acids: CASRVAGGGNTIYF. In DNA, the CDR3 is TGTGCCAGCAGAGTTGCAGGGGGCGGAAACACCATATATTTT.

Sample share makes this clonotype medium-sized. The V and J genes are TRBV3-1 and TRBJ2-1, with D maybe TRBD1 (5 bases). Germline CDR1 LGHDT, CDR2 YNNKEL (reference sequence). The CDR3 sequence is 13 residues long. Trimming left V 4 bases short and J 9 bases short, with 13 bases between. The DNA for the CDR3 is TGTGCCAGCAGCCCAGTAGGGGAAGCTGAGCAGTTCTTC. It yields the protein CASSPVGEAEQFF.

With regard to this clonotype: The junction shows a germline mismatch at one end, possibly a read error. V and J are TRBV10-3 and TRBJ1-5; D remains ambiguous. Germline V lookup: CDR1 ENHRY, CDR2 SYGVKD. The CDR3 consists of 13 residues. CDR3 DNA: TGTGCCATCAGTGAGGCAACCAATCAGCCCCAGAATTTT. This encodes CAISEATNQPQNF.

This clonotype was counted many times. The rearrangement joins TRBV11-2 to TRBJ2-1; 9 bases agree with TRBD2. Germline V gives CDR1 SGHAT, CDR2 FQNNGV. V lost 5 bases, J lost 6 bases, and 8 bases stayed unmatched. The CDR3 is 15 amino acids. CDR3 sequence reads: CASSISGGSGNEQFF. The CDR3 DNA reads as TGTGCCAGCAGCATTAGCGGGGGATCGGGCAATGAGCAGTTCTTC.

By frequency in the sample, this clonotype is medium-sized. J is TRBJ2-3 and V is TRBV7-3; D remains ambiguous. With 2 bases removed from V and 5 bases from J, the gap between germline ends came to 8 bases. This CDR3 contains 13 residues. Germline assignment: CDR1 SGHTA and CDR2 FQGTGA. CDR3 sequence: CASSLEVQDTQYF. The CDR3 DNA is TGTGCCAGCAGCTTAGAGGTTCAAGATACGCAGTATTTT.

This chain uses TRBV3-1 with TRBJ1-1, with TRBD1 as a possible D gene (6 bases). The length of the CDR3 is 12 residues. Germline V gene data show CDR1 as LGHDT and CDR2 as YNNKEL (reference sequence). Trimming removed 4 bases from V and 6 bases from J, with 9 bases in between. The CDR3 protein is CASSPGVAEAFF. CDR3 sequence (DNA): TGTGCCAGCAGCCCAGGGGTGGCTGAAGCTTTCTTT.

The chain links TRBV20-1 to TRBJ1-5; the D is unclear. Germline V gene lookup returns CDR1 DFQATT and CDR2 SNEGSKA (reference sequence). The CDR3 sequence is 13 residues long. V dropped 3 bases and J dropped 0 bases, with 6 bases sitting between them. CDR3 DNA: TGCAGTGCTAGGAGTTATAGCAATCAGCCCCAGCATTTT. The encoded protein is CSARSYSNQPQHF.

This sequence joins TRBV12-3 or TRBV12-4 and TRBJ1-4; maybe TRBD1 (5 bases). V lost 3 bases and J 1 base, leaving 12 bases between the germline ends. The CDR3 totals 16 residues. The CDR3 nucleotides read TGTGCCAGCAGTTTTGAGGAAAGGGGAACTAATGAAAAACTGTTTTTT. Amino acid sequence: CASSFEERGTNEKLFF.

This clonotype was observed at least ten times. This chain links TRBV4-3 with TRBJ2-4; 9 nucleotides align to TRBD2. Trimming at V came to 1 base and at J to 6 bases, leaving 1 base not matched to a gene. The CDR3 covers 14 residues. Germline V gives CDR1 LGHNA, CDR2 YSLEER. In nucleotides, the CDR3 is TGCGCCAGCAGCCAAGGGACTAGCGTAAACATTCAGTACTTC. Its translation: CASSQGTSVNIQYF.

This clonotype was counted at least ten times. This chain uses TRBV7-3 with TRBJ2-6; the D gene is possibly TRBD1 (6 bases). This CDR3 comprises 18 residues. Deletions cut 1 base from V and 2 bases from J, with 15 bases between. Germline V gene data show CDR1 as SGHTA and CDR2 as FQGTGA. CDR3 protein: CASSLKGPGATGANVLTF. Here the CDR3 DNA reads TGTGCCAGCAGCTTAAAGGGGCCAGGGGCGACTGGGGCCAACGTCCTGACTTTC.

This clonotype came up a few times. The J gene is TRBJ2-3, the V gene TRBV7-8; no clear D. The V end lost 4 bases, the J end lost 2 bases, and 7 bases lay between the germline ends. Germline loops: CDR1 SGHVS, CDR2 FQNEAQ. The CDR3 runs to 13 residues. The CDR3 coding sequence is TGTGCCAGCAGCTCCATACTCACAGATACGCAGTATTTT. Its protein product is CASSSILTDTQYF.

This clonotype was seen a few times. The chain has TRBV12-3 or TRBV12-4 and TRBJ2-3, with D perhaps TRBD1 (6 bases). Trimming took 8 bases from V and 2 from J, leaving 17 bases between them. CDR3 length equals 15 residues. CDR3 DNA: TGTGCCAGCTTGGGTGGACAGACACACACAGATACGCAGTATTTT. This gives the protein CASLGGQTHTDTQYF.

The chain combines TRBV11-2 with TRBJ2-5; D call uncertain. Trimming pared 4 bases from V and 2 bases from J, leaving 11 bases between. Per germline, CDR1 SGHAT and CDR2 FQNNGV. CDR3 length: 14 amino acids. This CDR3 reads CASSSNREQETQYF. CDR3 coding DNA: TGTGCCAGCAGCTCCAACAGAGAACAAGAGACCCAGTACTTC. The variable domain in full, completed from reference TRBV11-2 and TRBJ2-5, reads EAGVAQSPRYKIIEKRQSVAFWCNPISGHATLYWYQQILGQGPKLLIQFQNNGVVDDSQLPKDRFSAERLKGVDSTLKIQPAKLEDSAVYLCASSSNREQETQYFGPGTRLLVL.

As to this clonotype: One base away lies a much larger clone, so this may be a sequencing read error. This chain links TRBV5-4 with TRBJ2-7, with D hard to call. This CDR3 spans 12 amino acids. V lost 5 bases and J 5 bases, leaving 11 bases between the germline ends. Germline CDR1 is SGHNT and CDR2 is YYREEE (reference sequence). The CDR3 reads CASSSNTDEQYF. For the CDR3, the DNA is TGTGCCAGCAGTTCTAACACGGACGAGCAGTACTTC.

A note on this clonotype: The conserved final phenylalanine or tryptophan is absent from the CDR3, which likely points to a read error. V usage is TRBV7-2 and J usage is TRBJ2-7, with D possibly being TRBD1 (5 bases). Germline loops: CDR1 SGHTA, CDR2 FQGNSA. This CDR3 spans 12 amino acids. Trimming left V 8 bases short and J 4 bases short, with 12 bases between. CDR3 nucleotide sequence: TGTGCCAGCGGCCAGGGCGAGTACGAGCAGTACATC. Translation gives CASGQGEYEQYI.

The chain joins TRBV6-6 to TRBJ1-1; D is uncertain. Looked up from germline, CDR1 is MNHNY and CDR2 is SVGAGI (reference sequence). The ends were cut back, 5 bases at V and 7 bases at J, with 8 bases in the middle. The CDR3 length is 11 residues. The CDR3 is CASSRRVEAFF. The DNA of the CDR3 is TGTGCCAGCAGTAGAAGGGTTGAAGCTTTCTTT.

This clonotype was counted at least ten times. The V call is TRBV10-3, the J call TRBJ2-1; 8 bases fit TRBD2. The CDR3 totals 13 residues. The V gene's germline CDR1 is ENHRY and CDR2 SYGVKD. J lost 8 bases, V lost 7 bases, and 7 bases had no gene match. The CDR3 DNA reads as TGTGCCATCAATAGTGGACTAGCCGATGAGCAGTTCTTC. Translation gives CAINSGLADEQFF.

The chain employs TRBV9 and TRBJ2-1; 8 bases match TRBD2. Germline loops: CDR1 SGDLS, CDR2 YYNGEE. J was trimmed by 8 bases and V by 0 bases; bases with no gene match: 4. This CDR3 contains 14 residues. The CDR3 sequence: CASSVVSGGDEQFF. The DNA for the CDR3 is TGTGCCAGCAGCGTAGTGAGCGGGGGTGATGAGCAGTTCTTC.